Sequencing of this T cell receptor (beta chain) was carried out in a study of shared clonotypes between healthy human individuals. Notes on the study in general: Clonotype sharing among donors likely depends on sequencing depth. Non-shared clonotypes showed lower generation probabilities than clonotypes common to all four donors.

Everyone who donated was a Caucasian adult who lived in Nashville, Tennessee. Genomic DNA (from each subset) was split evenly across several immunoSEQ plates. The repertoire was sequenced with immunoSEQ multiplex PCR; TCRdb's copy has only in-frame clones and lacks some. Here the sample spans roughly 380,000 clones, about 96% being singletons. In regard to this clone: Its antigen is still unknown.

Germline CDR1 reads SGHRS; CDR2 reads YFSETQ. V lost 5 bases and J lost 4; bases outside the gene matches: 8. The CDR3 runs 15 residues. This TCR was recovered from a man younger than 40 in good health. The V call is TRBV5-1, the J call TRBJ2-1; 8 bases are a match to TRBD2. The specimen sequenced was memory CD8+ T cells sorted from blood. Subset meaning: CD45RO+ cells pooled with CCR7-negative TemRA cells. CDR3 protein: CASSPTSGGYNEQFF. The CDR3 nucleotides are TGCGCCAGCAGTCCTACTAGCGGAGGTTACAATGAGCAGTTCTTC.